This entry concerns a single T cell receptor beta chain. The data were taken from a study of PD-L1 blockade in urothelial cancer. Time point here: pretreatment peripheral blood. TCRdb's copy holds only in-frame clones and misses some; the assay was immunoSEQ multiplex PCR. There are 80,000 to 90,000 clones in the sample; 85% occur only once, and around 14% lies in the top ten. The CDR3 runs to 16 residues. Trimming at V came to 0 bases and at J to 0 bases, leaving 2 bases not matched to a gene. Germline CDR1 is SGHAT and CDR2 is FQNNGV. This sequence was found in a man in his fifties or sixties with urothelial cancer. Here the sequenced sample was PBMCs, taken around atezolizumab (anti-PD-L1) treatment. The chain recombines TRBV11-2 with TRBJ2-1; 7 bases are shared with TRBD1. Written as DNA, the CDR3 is TGTGCCAGCAGCTTAGAGGGACAGAGCTCCTACAATGAGCAGTTCTTC. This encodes CASSLEGQSSYNEQFF.